Listed here is a single T cell receptor (beta chain). Its specificity is unknown. CDR3 length: 16 amino acids. Trimming cost V 1 base and J 0 bases, with 9 bases left between them. CDR1 KGHSH and CDR2 LQKENI come from the germline V gene. This sample stems from a study of T cell responses to AZD1222 COVID-19 vaccine. Findings of the study overall: A rise in Spike-specific TCR breadth and depth followed two AZD1222 doses. Distributed over spike, vaccine-associated CD4 TCRs predominated at 160-218 and 743-854.

TCRdb keeps only in-frame clones here, not all; method: immunoSEQ multiplex PCR. The repertoire holds fewer than 150,000 clones, with around 89% as singletons. Source: peripheral blood, taken 28 days after the second AZD1222 dose. The chain carries TRBV18 and TRBJ1-4; D unclear. This clonotype was obtained from an adult who received the AZD1222 COVID-19 vaccine. The CDR3: CASSPLTQATNEKLFF. CDR3 coding DNA: TGTGCCAGCTCACCACTAACGCAAGCAACTAATGAAAAACTGTTTTTT.